This T cell receptor (beta chain) was obtained from a study of blood T cell repertoires in COVID-19. On the study more broadly: From T cells, B-cell-depleted T cells, or PBMCs came the material, which was cDNA or gDNA.

In the original analysis: Estimation of nucleated cell counts was performed using reference gene primer amplification. Using immunoSEQ multiplex PCR, the repertoire was profiled, and TCRdb retains in-frame clones only, with some absent. That table is the source of V, J and clone size, and D and trimming were worked out from the DNA. The repertoire holds 190,000 or so clones, approximately 90% seen once, with about 1.2% in the top ten. Trimming at V came to 2 bases and at J to 4 bases, leaving 5 bases not matched to a gene. This CDR3 contains 16 residues. In germline, CDR1 is LNHDA, CDR2 SQIVND (reference sequence). In terms of age and location, participants ranged from roughly 18 to 100 years and lived in about two dozen US areas.

The V gene is TRBV19, the J gene TRBJ2-1, with TRBD2 matching 10 bases. The specimen was PBMCs or T cells enriched from blood (not recorded which). This receptor was identified in a man aged 25 to 40 who had recovered from COVID-19. CDR3 loop: CASSIMASGSYNEQFF. CDR3 coding DNA: TGTGCCAGTAGTATAATGGCTAGCGGGAGTTACAATGAGCAGTTCTTC.